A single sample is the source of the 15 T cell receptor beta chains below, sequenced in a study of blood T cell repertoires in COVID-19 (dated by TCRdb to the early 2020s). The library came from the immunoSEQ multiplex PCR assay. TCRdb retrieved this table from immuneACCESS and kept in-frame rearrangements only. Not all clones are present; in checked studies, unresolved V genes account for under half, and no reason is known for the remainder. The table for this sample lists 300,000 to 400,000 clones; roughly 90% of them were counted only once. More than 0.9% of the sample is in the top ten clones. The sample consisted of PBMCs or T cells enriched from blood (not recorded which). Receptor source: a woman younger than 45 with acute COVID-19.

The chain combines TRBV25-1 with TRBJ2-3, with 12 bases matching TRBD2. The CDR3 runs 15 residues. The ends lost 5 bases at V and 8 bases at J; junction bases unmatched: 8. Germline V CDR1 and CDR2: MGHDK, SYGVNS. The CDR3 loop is CASSISSGGAGTQYF. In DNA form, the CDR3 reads TGTGCCAGCAGTATCTCTAGCGGGGGGGCTGGTACGCAGTATTTT.

The CDR3 here is CASSESPTGQPQHF. In DNA, the CDR3 is TGTGCCAGCAGTGAAAGCCCCACCGGTCAGCCCCAGCATTTT. The V gene is TRBV6-1, the J gene TRBJ1-5; D remains unclear. The CDR3 runs to 14 residues. V was trimmed by 2 bases and J by 6 bases, leaving 11 bases between them. Germline CDR1 is MNHNS and CDR2 is SASEGT.

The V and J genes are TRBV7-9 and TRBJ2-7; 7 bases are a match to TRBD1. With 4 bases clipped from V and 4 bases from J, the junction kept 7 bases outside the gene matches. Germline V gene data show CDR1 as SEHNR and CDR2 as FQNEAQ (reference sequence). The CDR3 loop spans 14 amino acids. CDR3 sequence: CASSSDRQGYEQYF. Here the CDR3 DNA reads TGTGCCAGCAGCTCCGACCGACAGGGATACGAGCAGTACTTC.

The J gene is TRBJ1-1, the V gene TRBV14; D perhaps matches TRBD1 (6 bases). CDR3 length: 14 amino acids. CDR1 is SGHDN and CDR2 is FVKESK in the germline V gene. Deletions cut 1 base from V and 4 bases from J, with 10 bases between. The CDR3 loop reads CASSQVGGFTEAFF. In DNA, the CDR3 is TGTGCCAGCAGCCAAGTAGGGGGTTTCACTGAAGCTTTCTTT.

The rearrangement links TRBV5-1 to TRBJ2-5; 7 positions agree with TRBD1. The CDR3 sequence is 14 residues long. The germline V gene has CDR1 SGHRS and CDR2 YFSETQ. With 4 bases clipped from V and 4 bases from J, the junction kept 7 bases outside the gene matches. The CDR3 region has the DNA TGCGCCAGCAGCATGACAGGGACCGTAGAGACCCAGTACTTC. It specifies CASSMTGTVETQYF.

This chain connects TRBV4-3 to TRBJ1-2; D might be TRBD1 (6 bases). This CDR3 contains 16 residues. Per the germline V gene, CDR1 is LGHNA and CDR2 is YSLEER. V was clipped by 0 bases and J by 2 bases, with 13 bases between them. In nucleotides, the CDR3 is TGCGCCAGCAGCCAAGATCGGGCAGGGGAAAACTATGGCTACACCTTC. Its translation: CASSQDRAGENYGYTF.

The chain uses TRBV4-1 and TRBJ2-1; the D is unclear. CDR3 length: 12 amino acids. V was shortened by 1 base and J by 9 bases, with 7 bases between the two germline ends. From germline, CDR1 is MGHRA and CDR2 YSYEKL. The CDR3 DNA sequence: TGCGCCAGCAGCCAAGTCTCGGTTGAGCAGTTCTTC. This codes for CASSQVSVEQFF.

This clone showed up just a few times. The CDR3 nucleotides are TGTGCCAGCAGCCCTGGTGAGCAACGGGGTCAGCCCCAGCATTTT. It yields the protein CASSPGEQRGQPQHF. The chain couples TRBV11-2 to TRBJ1-5; D uncertain. CDR1 is SGHAT and CDR2 is FQNNGV in the germline V gene. V lost 5 bases and J 6 bases, leaving 17 bases between the germline ends. The CDR3 spans 15 residues.

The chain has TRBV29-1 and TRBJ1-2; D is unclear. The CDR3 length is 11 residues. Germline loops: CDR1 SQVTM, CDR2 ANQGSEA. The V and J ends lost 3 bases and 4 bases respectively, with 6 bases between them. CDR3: CSVDRSYGYTF. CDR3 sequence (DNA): TGCAGCGTTGACAGGTCCTATGGCTACACCTTC.

DNA of the CDR3: TGTGCCAGCTCACCCCCTACCGGTAACGAGCAGTACTTC. Residues: CASSPPTGNEQYF. The chain has TRBV18 and TRBJ2-7; no clear D gene. The CDR3 spans 13 residues. The germline V and J ends were trimmed by 3 bases and 5 bases, with 11 bases remaining between them. CDR1 and CDR2 from the germline V gene are KGHSH and LQKENI.

Here the CDR3 DNA reads TGTGCCAGCAGCCAAGATCACAATAATCAGCCCCAGCATTTT. Translation gives CASSQDHNNQPQHF. This chain joins TRBV3-1 (or the pseudogene TRBV3-2) and TRBJ1-5; D gene unclear. The CDR3 contains 14 residues. Germline V gene sequence: CDR1 LGHDT, CDR2 YNNKEL (reference sequence). Trimming removed 0 bases at V and 4 bases at J, with 7 bases between.

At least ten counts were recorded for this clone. The CDR3 reads CASSQGLAGVDTGELFF. CDR3 bases: TGTGCCAGCAGCCAAGGGCTAGCGGGGGTGGATACCGGGGAGCTGTTTTTT. The rearrangement links TRBV3-1 (or the pseudogene TRBV3-2) to TRBJ2-2; 10 bases match TRBD2. The junction had 7 bases not matched to a gene; V was cut back by 1 base and J by 5 bases. The CDR3 runs to 17 residues. In germline, CDR1 is LGHDT, CDR2 YNNKEL (reference sequence).

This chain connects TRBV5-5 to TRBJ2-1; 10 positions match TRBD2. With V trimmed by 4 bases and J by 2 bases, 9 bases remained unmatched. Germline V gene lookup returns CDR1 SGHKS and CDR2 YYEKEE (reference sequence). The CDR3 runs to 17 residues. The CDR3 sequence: CASSPLAGETTYNEQFF. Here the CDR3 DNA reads TGTGCCAGCAGCCCTCTAGCGGGGGAGACTACCTACAATGAGCAGTTCTTC. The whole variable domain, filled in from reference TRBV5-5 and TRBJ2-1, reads DAGVTQSPTHLIKTRGQQVTLRCSPISGHKSVSWYQQVLGQGPQFIFQYYEKEERGRGNFPDRFSARQFPNYSSELNVNALLLGDSALYLCASSPLAGETTYNEQFFGPGTRLTVL.

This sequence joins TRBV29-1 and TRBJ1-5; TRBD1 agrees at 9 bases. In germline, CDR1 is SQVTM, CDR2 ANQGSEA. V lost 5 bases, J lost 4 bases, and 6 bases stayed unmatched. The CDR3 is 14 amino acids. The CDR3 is CSVPGTGLNQPQHF. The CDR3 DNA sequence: TGCAGCGTTCCCGGGACAGGGCTAAATCAGCCCCAGCATTTT.

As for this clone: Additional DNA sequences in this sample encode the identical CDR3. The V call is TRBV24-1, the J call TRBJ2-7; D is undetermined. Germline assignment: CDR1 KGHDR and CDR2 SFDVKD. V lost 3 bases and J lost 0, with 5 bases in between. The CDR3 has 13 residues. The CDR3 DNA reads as TGTGCCACCAGTGATCCTAGCTCCTACGAGCAGTACTTC. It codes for CATSDPSSYEQYF.